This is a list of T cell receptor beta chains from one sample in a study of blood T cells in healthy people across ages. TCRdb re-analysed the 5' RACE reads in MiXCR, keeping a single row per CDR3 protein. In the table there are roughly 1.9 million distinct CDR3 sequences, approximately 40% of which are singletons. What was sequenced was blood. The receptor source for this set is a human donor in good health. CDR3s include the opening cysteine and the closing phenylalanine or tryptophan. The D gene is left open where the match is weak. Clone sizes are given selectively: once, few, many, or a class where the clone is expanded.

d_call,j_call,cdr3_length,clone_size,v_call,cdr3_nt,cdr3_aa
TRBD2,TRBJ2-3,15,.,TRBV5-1,TGCGCCAGCCGCCCCCGTGGGGGAGGGACAGATACGCAGTATTTT,CASRPRGGGTDTQYF
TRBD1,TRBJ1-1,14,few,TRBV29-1,TGCAGCGTTGTGGGACAGGGGGCTGGGACTGAAGCTTTCTTT,CSVVGQGAGTEAFF
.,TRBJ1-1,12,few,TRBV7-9,TGTGCCAGCAGCTTAGAGCGGGGTTTGGCTTTCTTT,CASSLERGLAFF
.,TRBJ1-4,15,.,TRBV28,TGTGCCAGTAGTTTTCACCAGGTCTTAAATGGAAAACTGTTTTTT,CASSFHQVLNGKLFF
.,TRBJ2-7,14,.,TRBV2,TGTGCCAGCACGGACAGCAGAAGTTACTACGAGCAGTACTTC,CASTDSRSYYEQYF
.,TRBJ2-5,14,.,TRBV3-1,TGTGCCAGCAGCCTAGCACCTAGGGACGAGACCCAGTACTTC,CASSLAPRDETQYF
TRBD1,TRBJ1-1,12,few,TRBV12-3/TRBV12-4,TGTGCCAGCAGAACCGGACAGGGTGAAGCTTTCTTT,CASRTGQGEAFF
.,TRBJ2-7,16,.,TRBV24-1,TGTGCCACCAGTGATTTGGACTCACCATTCTCTTCCGAGCAGTACTTC,CATSDLDSPFSSEQYF
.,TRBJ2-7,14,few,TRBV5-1,TGCGCCAGCAAGGGCCAGGATGTTTCCTACGAGCAGTACTTC,CASKGQDVSYEQYF
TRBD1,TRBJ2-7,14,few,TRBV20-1,TGCAGTGCTAGCTGGGGACAGGGTTCTCGCGAGCAGTACTTC,CSASWGQGSREQYF
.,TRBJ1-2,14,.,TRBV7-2,TGTGCCAGCAGCTTGGGGGTAGGGGGGCCTGGCTACACCTTC,CASSLGVGGPGYTF